These 12 T cell receptor beta chains came from one sample sequenced in a study of blood T cell repertoires in COVID-19. TCRdb's copy holds only in-frame clones and misses some; the assay was immunoSEQ multiplex PCR. The sample carries approximately 260,000 clones, 85% to 95% recorded once. The source material was PBMCs or T cells enriched from blood (not recorded which). Receptors originate from a woman in her late teens or twenties who had recovered from COVID-19.

CDR3 bases: TGTGCCAGCTCACCGACAGTCTATGGCTACACCTTC. Protein: CASSPTVYGYTF. The genes are TRBV18 and TRBJ1-2, with D possibly being TRBD1 (5 bases). CDR1 is KGHSH, CDR2 LQKENI, per germline. This CDR3 has 12 amino acids. The ends were cut back, 3 bases at V and 4 bases at J, with 6 bases in the middle.

The V gene is TRBV28, the J gene TRBJ1-5; 12 positions agree with TRBD1. In germline, CDR1 is MDHEN, CDR2 SYDVKM. The CDR3 is 17 residues long. Trimming took 6 bases from V and 0 from J; bases not matched to a gene: 6. CDR3 protein: CASRRDRGPGSNQPQHF. The CDR3 coding sequence is TGTGCCAGCAGACGGGACAGGGGGCCTGGTAGCAATCAGCCCCAGCATTTT.

The rearrangement joins TRBV7-6 to TRBJ1-5; TRBD1 matches at 10 bases. CDR1 SGHVS and CDR2 FNYEAQ come from the germline V gene. The CDR3 has 17 amino acids. V lost 5 bases, J lost 3 bases, and 10 bases stayed unmatched. The CDR3, as DNA: TGTGCCAGCAGCCTCGGGGCGGGACAGGGGTACAATCAGCCCCAGCATTTT. Amino acids: CASSLGAGQGYNQPQHF.

This chain joins TRBV10-2 and TRBJ1-2, with unresolved D. The CDR3 is made up of 14 amino acids. CDR1 is WSHSY, CDR2 SAAADI, per germline. V was shortened by 3 bases and J by 4 bases, with 12 bases between the two germline ends. The CDR3 region has the DNA TGCGCCAGCAGTGAACGGGCTCTAGCCTATGGCTACACCTTC. Its protein is CASSERALAYGYTF.

This clone was seen a few times. This sequence joins TRBV19 and TRBJ1-2, with D possibly being TRBD1 (5 bases). The CDR3 spans 15 residues. The germline V gene has CDR1 LNHDA and CDR2 SQIVND (reference sequence). V lost 3 bases and J 0 bases, leaving 11 bases between the germline ends. The CDR3 spells CASSISGLANYGYTF. CDR3 DNA sequence: TGTGCCAGTAGTATCTCAGGGTTGGCTAACTATGGCTACACCTTC.

V usage is TRBV6-5 and J usage is TRBJ2-7; 8 positions agree with TRBD1. The CDR3 covers 14 residues. CDR1 MNHEY and CDR2 SVGAGI come from the germline V gene. Trimming cost V 2 bases and J 6 bases; bases outside gene matches: 6. The DNA of the CDR3 is TGTGCCAGCAGTTACGGGGACAGGTCAGCCGAGCAGTACTTC. Protein product: CASSYGDRSAEQYF.

The count of this clone is one. V gene TRBV6-5 combines with J gene TRBJ1-1; TRBD1 agrees at 7 bases. Germline V gene lookup returns CDR1 MNHEY and CDR2 SVGAGI. After removal of 6 bases from V and 1 base from J, the junction contained 8 bases not matched to a gene. This CDR3 has 15 amino acids. CDR3 protein: CASSHNRDRNTEAFF. The CDR3 nucleotides read TGTGCCAGCAGCCACAACCGGGACAGGAACACTGAAGCTTTCTTT.

The chain couples TRBV1 to TRBJ1-2. TRBV1 counts as a pseudogene. The CDR3 is 20 residues long. CDR3 amino acids: CTSSRRVWRTRPETYYGYTF. In nucleotides, the CDR3 is TGCACCAGCAGCCGGAGAGTCTGGAGGACCAGACCTGAAACTTACTATGGCTACACCTTC.

This clone was recorded many times. The genes are TRBV15 and TRBJ1-4; D is undetermined. The germline CDR1 and CDR2 sequences are LNHNV and YYDKDF (reference sequence). This CDR3 contains 13 residues. V lost 4 bases and J 8 bases, leaving 11 bases between the germline ends. Here the CDR3 DNA reads TGTGCCACCAGCACCGGATCGGGGGAAAAACTGTTTTTT. Translating gives CATSTGSGEKLFF.

The CDR3 region is CASSLGAGVDGETQYF. The CDR3 DNA reads as TGCGCCAGCAGCTTGGGGGCAGGGGTTGATGGGGAGACCCAGTACTTC. The chain links TRBV5-1 to TRBJ2-5, with D possibly matching TRBD1 (6 bases). Germline CDR1 is SGHRS and CDR2 is YFSETQ. Between the trimmed V and J ends, which lost 0 bases and 5 bases, there was a span of 17 bases. This CDR3 has 16 amino acids.

This chain connects TRBV9 to TRBJ1-5, with TRBD1 as a possible D gene (5 bases). V was clipped by 0 bases and J by 3 bases, with 10 bases between them. Germline V gene sequence: CDR1 SGDLS, CDR2 YYNGEE. CDR3 length: 15 residues. For the CDR3, the DNA is TGTGCCAGCAGCGTAGGGCAGGGTCCCAATCAGCCCCAGCATTTT. Amino acid sequence: CASSVGQGPNQPQHF.

The V gene is TRBV27, the J gene TRBJ2-7, with D tentatively TRBD2 (6 bases). The CDR3 consists of 15 residues. In germline, CDR1 is MNHEY, CDR2 SMNVEV (reference sequence). Trimming pared 8 bases from V and 1 base from J, leaving 18 bases between. CDR3 region: CASGPEGGGSYEQYF. In DNA, the CDR3 is TGTGCCAGCGGACCAGAGGGAGGCGGATCCTACGAGCAGTACTTC.